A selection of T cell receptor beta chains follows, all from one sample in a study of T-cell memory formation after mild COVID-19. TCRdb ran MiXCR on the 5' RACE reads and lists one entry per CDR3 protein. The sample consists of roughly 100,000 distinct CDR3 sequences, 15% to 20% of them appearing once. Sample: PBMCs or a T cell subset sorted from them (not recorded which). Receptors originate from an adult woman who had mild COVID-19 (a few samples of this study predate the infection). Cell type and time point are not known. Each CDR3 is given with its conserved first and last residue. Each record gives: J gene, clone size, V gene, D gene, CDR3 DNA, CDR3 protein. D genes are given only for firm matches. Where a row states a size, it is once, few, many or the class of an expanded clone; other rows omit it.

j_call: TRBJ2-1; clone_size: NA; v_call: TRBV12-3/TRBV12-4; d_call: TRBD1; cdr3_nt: TGTGCCAGCAGCGTTAAACCCTCACAGGGGAATGAGCAGTTCTTC; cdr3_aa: CASSVKPSQGNEQFF
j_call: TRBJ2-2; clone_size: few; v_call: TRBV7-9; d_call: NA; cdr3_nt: TGTGCCAGCAGCCCTCCGACAGGTCAGAACACCGGGGAGCTGTTTTTT; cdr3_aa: CASSPPTGQNTGELFF
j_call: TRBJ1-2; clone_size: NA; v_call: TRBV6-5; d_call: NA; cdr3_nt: TGTGCCAGCAGTTACTCGACTTCGGGACCTGTAAGTGGCTACACCTTC; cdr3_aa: CASSYSTSGPVSGYTF
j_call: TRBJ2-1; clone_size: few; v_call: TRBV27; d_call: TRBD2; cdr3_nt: TGTGCCACCGGGGACGGGGGGGCAAGGTACGAGCAGTTCTTC; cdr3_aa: CATGDGGARYEQFF
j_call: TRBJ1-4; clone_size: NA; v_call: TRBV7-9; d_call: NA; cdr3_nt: TGTGCCAGCAGTCCCGCAATGGGGGGGTTTAATGAAAAACTGTTTTTT; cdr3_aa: CASSPAMGGFNEKLFF
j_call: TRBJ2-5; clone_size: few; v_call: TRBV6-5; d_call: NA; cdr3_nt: TGTGCCAGCAGTTCAATCGACGGAGAAGAGACCCAGTACTTC; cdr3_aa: CASSSIDGEETQYF
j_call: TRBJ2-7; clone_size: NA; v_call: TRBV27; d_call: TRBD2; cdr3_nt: TGTGCCAGCAGCCTACTGTTAGCGGGCTCTTCCTACGAGCAGTACTTC; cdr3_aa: CASSLLLAGSSYEQYF
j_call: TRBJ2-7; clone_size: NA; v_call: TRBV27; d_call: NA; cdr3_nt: TGTGCCAGCAGTTTCGTAGGAGAGACCTACGAGCAGTACTTC; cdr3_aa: CASSFVGETYEQYF
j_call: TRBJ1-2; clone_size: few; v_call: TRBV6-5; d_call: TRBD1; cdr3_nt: TGTGCCAGCACCCTCGGGAGGGGGCGAGGCTATGGCTACACCTTC; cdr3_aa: CASTLGRGRGYGYTF
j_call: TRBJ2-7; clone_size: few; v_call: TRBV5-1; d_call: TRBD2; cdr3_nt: TGCGCCAGCACAAACGACGCGGGGGGCATTCTACGGGAGCAGTACTTC; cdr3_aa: CASTNDAGGILREQYF
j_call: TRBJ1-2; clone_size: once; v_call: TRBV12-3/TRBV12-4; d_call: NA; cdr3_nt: TGTGCCAGCAGTCCACTGAATGTCTTCTATGGCTACACCTTC; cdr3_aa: CASSPLNVFYGYTF
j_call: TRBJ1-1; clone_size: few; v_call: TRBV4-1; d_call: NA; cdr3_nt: TGCGCCAGCAGCCAAGAGGCTGGTGCGAGCACTGAAGCTTTCTTT; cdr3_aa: CASSQEAGASTEAFF
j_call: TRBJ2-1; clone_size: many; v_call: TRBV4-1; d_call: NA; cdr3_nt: TGCGCCAGCAGCCAAGGAGCTCTGGCCCGCGGGGCCTACAATGAGCAGTTCTTC; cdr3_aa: CASSQGALARGAYNEQFF
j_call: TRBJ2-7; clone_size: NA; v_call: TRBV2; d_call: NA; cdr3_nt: TGTGCCAGCAGTGTCGGGTCTGGGGCCGAGTACGAGCAGTACTTC; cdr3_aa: CASSVGSGAEYEQYF
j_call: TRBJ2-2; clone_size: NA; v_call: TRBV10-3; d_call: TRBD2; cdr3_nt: TGTGCCATCAGTGAGGGAGCGGGGGGGCACACCGGGGAGCTGTTTTTT; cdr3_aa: CAISEGAGGHTGELFF
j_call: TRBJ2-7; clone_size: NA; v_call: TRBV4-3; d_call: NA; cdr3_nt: TGCGCCAGCAGCCAAGCAAACGGCGGTTCCTACGAGCAGTACTTC; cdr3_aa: CASSQANGGSYEQYF
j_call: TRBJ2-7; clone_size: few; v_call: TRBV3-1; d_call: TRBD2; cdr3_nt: TGTGCCAGCAGCCAGGGGCTCTGGACTAGCGGACCCTACGAGCAGTACTTC; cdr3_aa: CASSQGLWTSGPYEQYF
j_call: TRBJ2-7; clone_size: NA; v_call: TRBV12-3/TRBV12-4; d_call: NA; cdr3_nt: TGTGCCAGCAGCCCCAGTCTCGGGGTCGAGCAGTACTTC; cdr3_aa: CASSPSLGVEQYF
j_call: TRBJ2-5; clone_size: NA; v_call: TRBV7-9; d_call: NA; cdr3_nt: TGTGCCAGCAGTCCACAGGATCAAGAGACCCAGTACTTC; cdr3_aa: CASSPQDQETQYF
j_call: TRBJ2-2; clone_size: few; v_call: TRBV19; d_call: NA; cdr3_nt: TGTGCCAGTACTCCAGGGAACACCGGGGAGCTGTTTTTT; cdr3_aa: CASTPGNTGELFF
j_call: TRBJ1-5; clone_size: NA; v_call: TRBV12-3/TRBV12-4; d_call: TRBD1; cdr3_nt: TGTGCCAGCAGTTACCAAGACGATGTGGGGACAGGGTACGGCCAGCCCCAGCATTTT; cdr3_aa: CASSYQDDVGTGYGQPQHF
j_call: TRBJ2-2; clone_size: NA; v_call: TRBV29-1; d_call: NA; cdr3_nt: TGCAGCGTTGAGGCGGAGCTAGCGTCGAACACCGGGGAGCTGTTTTTT; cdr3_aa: CSVEAELASNTGELFF
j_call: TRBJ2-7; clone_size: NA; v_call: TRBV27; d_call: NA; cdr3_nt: TGTGCCAGCAGTTTCGATAGGGGATCCTACGAGCAGTACTTC; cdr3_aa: CASSFDRGSYEQYF
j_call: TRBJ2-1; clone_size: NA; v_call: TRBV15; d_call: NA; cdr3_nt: TGTGCCACCAGCGAAAACAGGGGAGGGAATGAGCAGTTCTTC; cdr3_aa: CATSENRGGNEQFF
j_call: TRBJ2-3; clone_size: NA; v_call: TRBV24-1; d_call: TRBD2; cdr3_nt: TGTGCCACCTCAGACCTCGGGACTAGCGGCGGTTACACAGATACGCAGTATTTT; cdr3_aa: CATSDLGTSGGYTDTQYF
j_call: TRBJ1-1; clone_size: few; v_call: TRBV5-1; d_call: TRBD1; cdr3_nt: TGCGCCAGCAGCTTGACAGGGGGCATCACTGAAGCTTTCTTT; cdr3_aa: CASSLTGGITEAFF
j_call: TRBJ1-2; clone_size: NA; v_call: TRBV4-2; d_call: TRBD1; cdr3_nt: TGTGCCAGCAGCCAAGATAAGGTCCAGGACAGGGCGGACTATGGCTACACCTTC; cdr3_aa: CASSQDKVQDRADYGYTF
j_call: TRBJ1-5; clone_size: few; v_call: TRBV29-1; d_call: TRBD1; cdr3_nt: TGCAGCGTCCTGGACAGGAGTAGCAATCAGCCCCAGCATTTT; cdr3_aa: CSVLDRSSNQPQHF
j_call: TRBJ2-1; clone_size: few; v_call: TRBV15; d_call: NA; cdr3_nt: TGTGCCACCAGCTGGACCGGGATTGAGCAGTTCTTC; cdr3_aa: CATSWTGIEQFF
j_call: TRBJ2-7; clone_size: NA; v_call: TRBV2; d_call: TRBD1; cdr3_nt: TGTGCCAGCAGTGAGTTTCTCCCCGGGACAGGTACCTACGAGCAGTACTTC; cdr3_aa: CASSEFLPGTGTYEQYF
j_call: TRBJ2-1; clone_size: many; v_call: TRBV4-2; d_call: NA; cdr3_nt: TGTGCCAGCAGCCAAGACGGCGGTAGCTCCTACAATGAGCAGTTCTTC; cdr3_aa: CASSQDGGSSYNEQFF
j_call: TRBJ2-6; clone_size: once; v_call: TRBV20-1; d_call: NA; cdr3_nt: TGCAGTGCTAGGGAGAGCTCTGGGGCCAACGTCCTGACTTTC; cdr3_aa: CSARESSGANVLTF
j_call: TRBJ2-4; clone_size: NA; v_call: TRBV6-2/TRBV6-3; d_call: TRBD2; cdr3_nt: TGTGCCAGCAGTTACAAGACTAGCGGGAGGGCCGTCGCCAAAAACATTCAGTACTTC; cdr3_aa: CASSYKTSGRAVAKNIQYF
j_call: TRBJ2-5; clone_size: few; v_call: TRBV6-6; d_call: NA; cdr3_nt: TGTGCCAGCAGTTACAGGACTACTGAGACCCAGTACTTC; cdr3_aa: CASSYRTTETQYF
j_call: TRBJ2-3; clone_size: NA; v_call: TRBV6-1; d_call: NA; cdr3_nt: TGTGCCAGCAGTGACCGGTGGGGGGGCACAGATACGCAGTATTTT; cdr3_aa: CASSDRWGGTDTQYF
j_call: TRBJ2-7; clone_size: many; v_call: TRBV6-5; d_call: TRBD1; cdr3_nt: TGTGCCAGCAGTTACTCGACAGGGGCGAGCGAGCAGTACTTC; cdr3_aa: CASSYSTGASEQYF
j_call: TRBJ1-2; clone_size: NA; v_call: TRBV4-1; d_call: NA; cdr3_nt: TGCGCCAGCAGCCAAGACGGGAGCTATGGCTACACCTTC; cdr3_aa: CASSQDGSYGYTF
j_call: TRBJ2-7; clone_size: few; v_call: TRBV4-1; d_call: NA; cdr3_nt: TGCGCCAGCAGCCTCGTACCAGGGACCCGACAGAACTACGAGCAGTACTTC; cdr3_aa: CASSLVPGTRQNYEQYF
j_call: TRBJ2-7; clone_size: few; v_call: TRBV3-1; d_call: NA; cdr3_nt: TGTGCCAGCAGCCAAGATAGGACCGAGCAGTACTTC; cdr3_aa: CASSQDRTEQYF
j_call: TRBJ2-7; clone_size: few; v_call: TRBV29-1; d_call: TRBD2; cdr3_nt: TGCAGCGTTGAGTTAACGGGGGGATATACCTACGAGCAGTACTTC; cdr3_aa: CSVELTGGYTYEQYF
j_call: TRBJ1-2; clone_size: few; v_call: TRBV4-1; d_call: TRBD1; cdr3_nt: TGCGCCAGCAGCCAAGTGAAAGGCAGGGGGCATGACTACACCTTC; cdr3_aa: CASSQVKGRGHDYTF